This T cell receptor delta chain is from a study of gamma-delta chains in newborns, infants, children. Study-level information: Innate gammadelta T cells reportedly expand polyclonally right after birth, driven by microbial exposure, per the title.

TCRdb fed the reads into CATT to redo clone calling. This table has 7,000 to 9,500 delta-chain clones, roughly 20% appearing once. This clone was seen more than once but under ten times. The TCR comes from a child who was a newborn, infant or young child, either healthy, febrile or measles-vaccinated (not recorded which). Sequenced material: blood.

The CDR3: CACEDMGDNDTDKLIF. DNA for the CDR3: TGTGCCTGTGAGGATATGGGGGATAATGACACCGATAAACTCATCTTT. The V call is TRDV2, the J call TRDJ1, with 9 bases aligning to TRDD3. The CDR3 totals 16 residues. V dropped 4 bases and J dropped 0; count of bases not matched to a gene: 8. Germline V gene data show CDR1 as GEAIGNYY and CDR2 as EKD.